This TCR beta chain was sequenced for a study of T cells in Graves' hyperthyroidism and ophthalmopathy. Regarding the study as a whole: Median prediction lead before ophthalmopathy onset was around 6.9 months with the model.

This clonotype showed up many times. The target antigen is unknown. Amplification targeted TCR beta CDR3 regions from RNA transcripts. A set of HTBI primers served as the primers for a first-round RT-PCR of the TCR CDR3. Using its own MiXCR run on the multiplex PCR reads, TCRdb lists one record per CDR3 protein. Of roughly 110,000 distinct CDR3 sequences listed, 16% are singletons. Germline lookup yields CDR1 KGHSH and CDR2 LQKENI. The CDR3 extends over 14 amino acids. The V and J ends lost 3 bases and 1 base respectively, with 7 bases between them. This clonotype originated in a woman aged 45 to 65 with Graves' hyperthyroidism. The rearrangement joins TRBV18 to TRBJ2-1; D is undetermined. The sample consisted of blood. In DNA, the CDR3 is TGTGCCAGCTCACCTAGTACATCCTACAATGAGCAGTTCTTC. Encoded protein: CASSPSTSYNEQFF.